A single sample gave rise to the 27 T cell receptor beta chains below, sequenced in a study of blood T cell repertoires in COVID-19. The table came from immunoSEQ multiplex PCR; TCRdb's copy has only in-frame clones and leaves some out. The sample lists around 3,000 clones, 75% to 90% seen once, with around 6.3% in the top ten. The sequenced sample consisted of peripheral blood. The receptors originated from a human donor with active COVID-19. The donor label of this sample is uncertain.

This chain uses TRBV11-2 with TRBJ1-4; 8 nucleotides line up with TRBD1. Germline assignment: CDR1 SGHAT and CDR2 FQNNGV. V lost 5 bases and J lost 2; bases outside the gene matches: 7. The CDR3 has 16 residues. CDR3 sequence (DNA): TGTGCCAGCAGCCCTGGACAGGGAGTTACTAATGAAAAACTGTTTTTT. Translating gives CASSPGQGVTNEKLFF.

The rearrangement links TRBV7-8 to TRBJ1-1, with D possibly matching TRBD1 (5 bases). Trimming removed 0 bases from V and 0 bases from J, with 14 bases in between. This CDR3 has 17 residues. Germline V gene sequence: CDR1 SGHVS, CDR2 FQNEAQ. The CDR3 region is CASSLARVPTVNTEAFF. The CDR3 DNA sequence: TGTGCCAGCAGCTTAGCTAGGGTTCCGACAGTGAACACTGAAGCTTTCTTT.

The chain links TRBV4-3 to TRBJ1-5; TRBD1 aligns across 7 bases. Germline V lookup: CDR1 LGHNA, CDR2 YSLEER. The CDR3 is 16 residues long. The J segment lost 3 bases and the V segment lost 4 bases, leaving 9 bases of the junction unmatched. The DNA of the CDR3 is TGCGCCAGCAGCCGAGACGTGACAGGGAACAATCAGCCCCAGCATTTT. The encoded protein is CASSRDVTGNNQPQHF.

This chain joins TRBV30 and TRBJ2-3, with D possibly TRBD2 on 5 matching bases. V was pared by 2 bases and J by 2 bases, with 14 bases between. Germline CDR1 GTSNPN, CDR2 SVGIG (reference sequence). The CDR3 runs to 15 residues. DNA of the CDR3: TGTGCCTGGAGTCCCGCGGGCAAATCCACAGATACGCAGTATTTT. It is translated as CAWSPAGKSTDTQYF.

The chain recombines TRBV27 with TRBJ2-7, with 7 nucleotides matching TRBD1. The CDR3 contains 15 residues. V lost 2 bases and J lost 0; bases outside the gene matches: 4. The germline gives CDR1 MNHEY, CDR2 SMNVEV (reference sequence). The CDR3 sequence is CASSLVAGGSYEQYF. The CDR3 nucleotides read TGTGCCAGCAGTTTAGTTGCAGGGGGCTCCTACGAGCAGTACTTC.

This clone has a single count. The rearrangement links TRBV18 to TRBJ2-7, with D uncertain. Germline V gene lookup returns CDR1 KGHSH and CDR2 LQKENI. The length of the CDR3 is 13 residues. V was trimmed by 6 bases and J by 3 bases, leaving 12 bases between them. CDR3 sequence: CASSPGPYYEQYV. CDR3 sequence (DNA): TGTGCCAGCTCCCCCGGTCCCTACTACGAGCAGTACGTC.

This rearrangement joins TRBV6-1 to TRBJ2-3; possibly TRBD2 for D (6 bases). The V end lost 2 bases, the J end lost 2 bases, and 14 bases lay between the germline ends. The germline CDR1 and CDR2 sequences are MNHNS and SASEGT. This CDR3 has 16 amino acids. The CDR3 nucleotides are TGTGCCAGCAGTGAAATGGGGGGAGGTACCACAGATACGCAGTATTTT. Protein product: CASSEMGGGTTDTQYF.

This clone has a single count. The chain links TRBV30 to TRBJ2-7; TRBD1 aligns across 7 bases. Germline lookup yields CDR1 GTSNPN and CDR2 SVGIG (reference sequence). There are 15 residues in the CDR3. Trimming at V came to 4 bases and at J to 2 bases, leaving 11 bases not matched to a gene. CDR3: CAWTRTGRPPYEQYF. The CDR3 DNA is TGTGCCTGGACGAGGACAGGTCGCCCTCCCTACGAGCAGTACTTC.

The J gene is TRBJ1-6, the V gene TRBV30; 9 bases match TRBD1. This CDR3 has 15 residues. The V gene end was trimmed by 4 bases and the J gene end by 7 bases; junction bases not matched to a gene: 8. The germline gives CDR1 GTSNPN, CDR2 SVGIG (reference sequence). The CDR3 DNA sequence: TGTGCCTGGACAAAGAAGACAGGGGGAAATTCACCCCTCCACTTT. Amino acids: CAWTKKTGGNSPLHF. The full variable domain, rest sourced from reference TRBV30 and TRBJ1-6, is SQTIHQWPATLVQPVGSPLSLECTVEGTSNPNLYWYRQAAGRGLQLLFYSVGIGQISSEVPQNLSASRPQDRQFILSSKKLLLSDSGFYLCAWTKKTGGNSPLHFGNGTRLTVT.

The genes are TRBV4-1 and TRBJ2-3, with a tentative D call TRBD2 (6 bases). Germline V gene data show CDR1 as MGHRA and CDR2 as YSYEKL. Deletions cut 0 bases from V and 6 bases from J, with 19 bases between. The CDR3 is made up of 17 amino acids. This CDR3 is CASSQDRGIPHSDTQYF. The CDR3 DNA reads TGCGCCAGCAGCCAAGATCGGGGGATACCGCACAGCGATACGCAGTATTTT.

The chain employs TRBV6-5 and TRBJ2-2, with a possible D match to TRBD1 (5 bases). Germline loops: CDR1 MNHEY, CDR2 SVGAGI. The CDR3 runs 13 residues. Trimming removed 6 bases from V and 0 bases from J, with 5 bases in between. This chain's CDR3 is CASRTANTGELFF. As DNA, the CDR3 is TGTGCCAGCAGGACAGCGAACACCGGGGAGCTGTTTTTT.

The rearrangement links TRBV28 to TRBJ1-6; 8 positions match TRBD1. This CDR3 is 17 amino acids long. Germline V gene sequence: CDR1 MDHEN, CDR2 SYDVKM. V was pared by 2 bases and J by 5 bases, with 8 bases of the junction left unmatched. Written as DNA, the CDR3 is TGTGCCAGCAGTTTAGTACAGGGGGGGTCGGATAATTCACCCCTCCACTTT. This sequence encodes CASSLVQGGSDNSPLHF.

This chain joins TRBV6-2 or TRBV6-3 and TRBJ1-2, with TRBD1 as a possible D gene (6 bases). Trimming stripped 6 bases from V and 2 bases from J, with 19 bases between. Germline V lookup: CDR1 MNHEY, CDR2 SVGEGT. The length of the CDR3 is 16 residues. CDR3 nucleotide sequence: TGTGCCAGCAGCCCTGCCTTGGACAGACCCAACTATGGCTACACCTTC. This encodes CASSPALDRPNYGYTF.

The sample holds a few counts of this clone. The chain uses TRBV7-8 and TRBJ2-3; 13 nucleotides align to TRBD2. V dropped 6 bases and J dropped 3; count of bases not matched to a gene: 18. Germline V gene lookup returns CDR1 SGHVS and CDR2 FQNEAQ. The CDR3 is 20 amino acids. CDR3 loop: CASSPAQGLAGVSGTDTQYF. The CDR3, as DNA: TGTGCCAGCAGTCCTGCGCAAGGACTAGCGGGAGTATCGGGAACAGATACGCAGTATTTT.

The genes are TRBV9 and TRBJ2-5; TRBD1 matches 11 bases. With 0 bases clipped from V and 4 bases from J, the junction kept 2 bases outside the gene matches. Germline V gives CDR1 SGDLS, CDR2 YYNGEE. This CDR3 has 15 amino acids. The DNA of the CDR3 is TGTGCCAGCAGCGTAGGCGGGACAGGGGGAGAGACCCAGTACTTC. Residues: CASSVGGTGGETQYF.

The chain combines TRBV25-1 with TRBJ1-4; the match to TRBD1 covers 7 bases. The J segment lost 8 bases and the V segment lost 7 bases, leaving 13 bases of the junction unmatched. The CDR3 is made up of 15 amino acids. Germline lookup yields CDR1 MGHDK and CDR2 SYGVNS. In DNA form, the CDR3 reads TGTGCCAGCACCCCCGACAGGGAGATGGGCGAAAAACTGTTTTTT. Amino acids: CASTPDREMGEKLFF.

The V gene is TRBV25-1, the J gene TRBJ1-2; 9 bases map to TRBD1. This CDR3 contains 15 residues. Germline V gives CDR1 MGHDK, CDR2 SYGVNS. Trimming at V came to 6 bases and at J to 6 bases, leaving 11 bases not matched to a gene. CDR3 residues: CASRPPTGGADGYTF. In DNA form, the CDR3 reads TGTGCCAGCAGGCCACCGACAGGGGGGGCCGATGGCTACACCTTC.

This clone was seen only a few times. The J gene is TRBJ1-6, the V gene TRBV4-1, with TRBD1 matching 7 bases. The CDR3 runs to 16 residues. Germline CDR1 reads MGHRA; CDR2 reads YSYEKL. Trimming took 6 bases from V and 4 from J; bases not matched to a gene: 9. The CDR3 DNA is TGCGCCAGCAGTCCCCGCGGGACAGAATATAATTCACCCCTCCACTTT. Translating it yields CASSPRGTEYNSPLHF.

This sequence joins TRBV27 and TRBJ2-7; perhaps TRBD1 as D (6 bases). Trimming removed 6 bases at V and 7 bases at J, with 13 bases between. This CDR3 has 12 amino acids. Germline CDR1 reads MNHEY; CDR2 reads SMNVEV (reference sequence). The CDR3 is CASRSQGPEQYF. CDR3 bases: TGTGCCAGCAGGTCACAGGGACCGGAGCAGTACTTC.

This clone was picked up one time. The chain carries TRBV19 and TRBJ1-1; D is perhaps TRBD1 (6 bases). The CDR3 is made up of 14 amino acids. The germline CDR1 and CDR2 sequences are LNHDA and SQIVND (reference sequence). The V gene lost 7 bases and the J gene lost 1 base, with 13 bases spanning the gap. In nucleotides, the CDR3 is TGTGCCAGTATTAAAGGGGACAAGAACACTGAAGCTTTCTTT. Translated, it gives CASIKGDKNTEAFF.

The rearrangement joins TRBV14 to TRBJ1-6; D might be TRBD1 (5 bases). The CDR3 length is 17 residues. V lost 3 bases and J lost 10, with 22 bases in between. Germline V gene sequence: CDR1 SGHDN, CDR2 FVKESK. The CDR3 sequence is CASSQLGTLFDGSPLHF. The CDR3 region has the DNA TGTGCCAGCAGCCAGTTAGGGACTCTCTTCGATGGATCACCCCTCCACTTT.

V and J are TRBV10-3 and TRBJ2-5; D not certain. Between the trimmed V and J ends, which lost 0 bases and 5 bases, there was a span of 4 bases. This CDR3 spans 12 amino acids. Germline V gene sequence: CDR1 ENHRY, CDR2 SYGVKD. The DNA of the CDR3 is TGTGCCATCAGTGAGTCTCGGGAGACCCAGTACTTC. It is translated as CAISESRETQYF.

V and J are TRBV27 and TRBJ1-2, with D unresolved. Trimming took off 1 base at V and 1 base at J, with 10 bases between the two ends. The germline gives CDR1 MNHEY, CDR2 SMNVEV (reference sequence). The CDR3 extends over 15 amino acids. The DNA of the CDR3 is TGTGCCAGCAGTTTATACGGAGGAGGTAACTATGGCTACACCTTC. Its translation: CASSLYGGGNYGYTF.

This chain connects TRBV6-5 to TRBJ2-3, with 7 nucleotides matching TRBD1. CDR1 and CDR2 (germline): MNHEY, SVGAGI. The junction had 7 bases not matched to a gene; V was cut back by 6 bases and J by 4 bases. The CDR3 loop spans 14 amino acids. The CDR3 DNA is TGTGCCAGCAGCCTACAGGGGTCCGCAGATACGCAGTATTTT. Translated: CASSLQGSADTQYF.

The rearrangement joins TRBV2 to TRBJ1-1, with unresolved D. The V end lost 3 bases, the J end lost 4 bases, and 9 bases lay between the germline ends. CDR1 and CDR2 from the germline V gene are SNHLY and FYNNEI. This CDR3 contains 13 residues. For the CDR3, the DNA is TGTGCCAGCAGTGACGGGTTTCCCACTGAAGCTTTCTTT. Amino acid sequence: CASSDGFPTEAFF.

This chain uses TRBV7-3 with TRBJ2-1, with TRBD2 matching 13 bases. This CDR3 has 16 amino acids. Germline V gives CDR1 SGHTA, CDR2 FQGTGA. With 5 bases clipped from V and 10 bases from J, the junction kept 11 bases outside the gene matches. The CDR3 nucleotides are TGTGCCAGCAGCCCTGGACTAGCGGGAGCCCCCCGGGAGCAGTTCTTC. This encodes CASSPGLAGAPREQFF.

The chain couples TRBV24-1 to TRBJ2-2; 12 positions agree with TRBD1. The germline V gene encodes CDR1 KGHDR and CDR2 SFDVKD. The CDR3 is 13 residues long. Trimming took 9 bases from V and 6 from J; bases not matched to a gene: 1. As DNA, the CDR3 is TGTGCCACCGGGGACAGGGGGCCCGGGGAGCTGTTTTTT. This gives the protein CATGDRGPGELFF.